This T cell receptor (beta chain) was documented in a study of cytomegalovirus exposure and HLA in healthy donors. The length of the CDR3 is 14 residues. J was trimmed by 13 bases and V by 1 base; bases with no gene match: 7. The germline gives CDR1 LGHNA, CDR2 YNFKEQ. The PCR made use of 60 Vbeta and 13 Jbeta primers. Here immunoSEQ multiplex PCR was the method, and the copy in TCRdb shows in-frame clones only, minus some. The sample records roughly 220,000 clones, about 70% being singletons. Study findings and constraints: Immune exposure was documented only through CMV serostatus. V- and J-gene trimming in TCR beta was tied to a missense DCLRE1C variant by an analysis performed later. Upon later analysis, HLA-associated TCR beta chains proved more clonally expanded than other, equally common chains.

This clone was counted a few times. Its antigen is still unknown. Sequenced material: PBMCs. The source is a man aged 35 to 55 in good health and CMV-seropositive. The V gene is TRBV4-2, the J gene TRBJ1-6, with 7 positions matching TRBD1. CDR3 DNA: TGTGCCAGCAGCCAAGGTTCAGGGGGTCTGCCCCTCCACTTT. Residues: CASSQGSGGLPLHF.